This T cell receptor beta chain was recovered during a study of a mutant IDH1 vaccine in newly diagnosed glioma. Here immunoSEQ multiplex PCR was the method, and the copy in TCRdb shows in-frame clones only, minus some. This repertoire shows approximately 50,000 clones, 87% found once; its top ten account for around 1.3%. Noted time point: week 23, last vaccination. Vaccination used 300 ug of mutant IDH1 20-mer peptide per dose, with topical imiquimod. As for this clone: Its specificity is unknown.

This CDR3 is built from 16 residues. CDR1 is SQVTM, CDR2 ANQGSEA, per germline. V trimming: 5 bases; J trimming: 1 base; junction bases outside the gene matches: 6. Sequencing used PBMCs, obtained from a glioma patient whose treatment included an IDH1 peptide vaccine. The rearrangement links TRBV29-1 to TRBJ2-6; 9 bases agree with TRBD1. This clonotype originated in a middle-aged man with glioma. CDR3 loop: CSVPDRGGSGANVLTF. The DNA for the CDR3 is TGCAGCGTTCCCGACAGGGGGGGGTCTGGGGCCAACGTCCTGACTTTC.